This T cell receptor (beta chain) originates from a study of identical twins. V was clipped by 2 bases and J by 0 bases, with 17 bases between them. Germline V gene data show CDR1 as ENHRY and CDR2 as SYGVKD. The CDR3 runs to 18 residues. A single record per CDR3 protein comes from TCRdb applying MiXCR to the 5' RACE reads. The data contain roughly 770,000 distinct CDR3 sequences, 15% to 20% of them singletons. Another study also made use of these data, one on T cells expressing NK-cell markers. That publication notes: These same clonotypes (in four donors) also led the CD3+CD56-NKG2C+ fraction.

The V and J genes are TRBV10-3 and TRBJ2-1, with D tentatively TRBD2 (6 bases). Sequences were obtained from PBMCs. The TCR originated in a young woman in good health. CDR3 residues: CAISEGPDWRDSYNEQFF. The CDR3 DNA is TGTGCCATCAGTGAGGGGCCAGACTGGCGGGACTCCTACAATGAGCAGTTCTTC.